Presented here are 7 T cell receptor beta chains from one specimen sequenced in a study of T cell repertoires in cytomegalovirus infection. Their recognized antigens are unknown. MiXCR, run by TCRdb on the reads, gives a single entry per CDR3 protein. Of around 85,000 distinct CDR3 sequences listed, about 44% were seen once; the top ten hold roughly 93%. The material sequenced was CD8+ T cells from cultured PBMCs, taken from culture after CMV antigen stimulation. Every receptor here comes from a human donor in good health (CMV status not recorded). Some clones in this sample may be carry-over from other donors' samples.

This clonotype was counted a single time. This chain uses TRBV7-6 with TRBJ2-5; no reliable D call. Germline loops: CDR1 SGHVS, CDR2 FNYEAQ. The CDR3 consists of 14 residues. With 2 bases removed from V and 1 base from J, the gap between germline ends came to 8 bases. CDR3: CASSLRVVQETQYF. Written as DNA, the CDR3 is TGTGCCAGCAGCTTAAGGGTGGTCCAAGAGACCCAGTACTTC.

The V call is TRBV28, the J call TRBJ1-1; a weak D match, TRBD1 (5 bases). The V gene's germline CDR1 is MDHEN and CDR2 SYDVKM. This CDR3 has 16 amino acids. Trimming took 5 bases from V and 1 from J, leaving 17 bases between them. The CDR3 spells CASSPSGGAENTEAFF. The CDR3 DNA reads TGTGCCAGCAGTCCCTCTGGCGGGGCGGAGAACACTGAAGCTTTCTTT.

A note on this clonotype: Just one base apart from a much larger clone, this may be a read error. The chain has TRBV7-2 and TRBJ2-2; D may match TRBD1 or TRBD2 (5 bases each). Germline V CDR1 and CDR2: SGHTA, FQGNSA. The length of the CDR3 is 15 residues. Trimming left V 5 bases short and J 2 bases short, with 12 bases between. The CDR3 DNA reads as TGTGCCAGCAGCCCCGGGGCAGACAACACCGGGGAGCTGTTTTTT. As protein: CASSPGADNTGELFF.

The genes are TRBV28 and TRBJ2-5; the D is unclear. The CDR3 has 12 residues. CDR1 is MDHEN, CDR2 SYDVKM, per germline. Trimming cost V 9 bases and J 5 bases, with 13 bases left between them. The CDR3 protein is CARPGFGETQYF. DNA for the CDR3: TGTGCCAGGCCGGGCTTTGGTGAGACCCAGTACTTC.

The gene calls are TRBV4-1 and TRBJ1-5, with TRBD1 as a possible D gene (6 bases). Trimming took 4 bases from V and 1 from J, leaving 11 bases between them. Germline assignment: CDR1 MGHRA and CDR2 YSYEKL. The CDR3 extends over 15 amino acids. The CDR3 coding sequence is TGCGCCAGCAGCCCTCAAGACAGGAGCAATCAGCCCCAGCATTTT. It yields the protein CASSPQDRSNQPQHF.

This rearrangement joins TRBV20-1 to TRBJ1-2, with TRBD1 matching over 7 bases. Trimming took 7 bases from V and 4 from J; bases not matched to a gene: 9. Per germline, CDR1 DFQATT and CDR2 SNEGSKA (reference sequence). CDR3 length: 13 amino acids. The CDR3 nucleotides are TGCAGTGTCACAGACAGGGAGAGCTATGGCTACACCTTC. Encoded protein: CSVTDRESYGYTF.

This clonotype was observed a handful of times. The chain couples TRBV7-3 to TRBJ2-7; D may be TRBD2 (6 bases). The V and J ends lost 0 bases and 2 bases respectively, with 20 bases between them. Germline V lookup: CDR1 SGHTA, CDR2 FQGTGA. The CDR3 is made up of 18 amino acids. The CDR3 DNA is TGTGCCAGCAGCTTAACGTTATTTAGCGGAAGCTCACCCTACGAGCAGTACTTC. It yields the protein CASSLTLFSGSSPYEQYF.